These 16 T cell receptor beta chains share one sample of origin, sequenced in a study of blood T cell repertoires in COVID-19. The method was immunoSEQ multiplex PCR; TCRdb's version includes in-frame clones alone and lacks a portion of them. The table shows approximately 150,000 clones, with approximately 80% occurring only once. Sequencing was performed on PBMCs or T cells enriched from blood (not recorded which). All receptors come from a middle-aged man who had recovered from COVID-19.

This chain joins TRBV30 and TRBJ2-4; D is possibly TRBD1 (6 bases). V lost 0 bases and J lost 6, with 12 bases in between. CDR3 length equals 14 residues. Germline CDR1 and CDR2: GTSNPN and SVGIG (reference sequence). The CDR3 DNA reads as TGTGCCTGGAGTGTAAGGGACAACAGAAACATTCAGTACTTC. It is translated as CAWSVRDNRNIQYF.

The rearrangement joins TRBV6-5 to TRBJ2-5, with 8 positions matching TRBD1. The CDR3 is 16 amino acids. Germline CDR1 is MNHEY and CDR2 is SVGAGI. J lost 5 bases, V lost 0 bases, and 8 bases had no gene match. Here the CDR3 DNA reads TGTGCCAGCAGTTACTCCCAGACAGGGGCTACGGAGACCCAGTACTTC. It codes for CASSYSQTGATETQYF.

V gene TRBV7-6 combines with J gene TRBJ2-3, with 8 bases aligning to TRBD2. This CDR3 has 16 residues. After removal of 2 bases from V and 4 bases from J, the junction contained 8 bases not matched to a gene. Per the germline V gene, CDR1 is SGHVS and CDR2 is FNYEAQ. The CDR3 sequence: CASSLKASGFSDTQYF. The CDR3 bases are TGTGCCAGCAGCTTAAAGGCTAGCGGGTTTTCAGATACGCAGTATTTT.

The chain carries TRBV6-5 and TRBJ2-7, with 7 bases aligning to TRBD1. The germline CDR1 and CDR2 sequences are MNHEY and SVGAGI. V trimming: 8 bases; J trimming: 7 bases; junction bases outside the gene matches: 14. The CDR3 sequence is 14 residues long. The CDR3 loop is CASAPQTGFREQYF. CDR3 DNA: TGTGCCAGCGCCCCCCAGACAGGGTTCCGAGAGCAGTACTTC.

The genes are TRBV6-5 and TRBJ2-5; 9 bases are a match to TRBD2. The CDR3 totals 14 residues. The V gene end was trimmed by 4 bases and the J gene end by 3 bases; junction bases not matched to a gene: 3. CDR1 is MNHEY, CDR2 SVGAGI, per germline. The CDR3, as DNA: TGTGCCAGCAGTTTGAGCGGGGGGAAAGAGACCCAGTACTTC. Protein product: CASSLSGGKETQYF.

The V gene is TRBV29-1, the J gene TRBJ2-5; D is possibly TRBD1 (5 bases). The germline CDR1 and CDR2 sequences are SQVTM and ANQGSEA. V lost 6 bases to trimming and J lost 6 bases, with 20 bases between them. The length of the CDR3 is 14 residues. CDR3: CSVRRGGEVKTQYF. In nucleotides, the CDR3 is TGCAGCGTCCGAAGGGGCGGTGAGGTGAAGACCCAGTACTTC.

The chain couples TRBV7-6 to TRBJ2-3, with D perhaps matching TRBD1 (6 bases). Germline loops: CDR1 SGHVS, CDR2 FNYEAQ. V was shortened by 8 bases and J by 0 bases, with 6 bases between the two germline ends. This CDR3 contains 12 residues. The CDR3 sequence is CASGTSTDTQYF. In DNA form, the CDR3 reads TGTGCCAGCGGGACAAGCACAGATACGCAGTATTTT.

CDR3 amino acids: CAWSVTGIASPLHF. The CDR3 coding sequence is TGTGCCTGGAGCGTTACAGGGATTGCTTCACCCCTCCACTTT. The genes are TRBV30 and TRBJ1-6; TRBD1 might be the D (6 bases). The CDR3 consists of 14 residues. Between the trimmed V and J ends, which lost 3 bases and 9 bases, there was a span of 15 bases. Germline CDR1 GTSNPN, CDR2 SVGIG (reference sequence).

V and J are TRBV4-1 and TRBJ1-2; D unclear. Germline assignment: CDR1 MGHRA and CDR2 YSYEKL. Trimming removed 0 bases at V and 4 bases at J, with 12 bases between. This CDR3 has 15 residues. The CDR3 sequence is CASSQDTAIFYGYTF. The CDR3 DNA reads as TGCGCCAGCAGCCAAGATACAGCTATATTCTATGGCTACACCTTC.

The CDR3 reads CASSFRTGENTEAFF. CDR3 DNA: TGTGCCAGCAGCTTTCGGACAGGCGAGAACACTGAAGCTTTCTTT. The gene calls are TRBV11-2 and TRBJ1-1; 7 positions agree with TRBD1. Germline-derived CDR1 and CDR2 are SGHAT and FQNNGV. J was trimmed by 1 base and V by 3 bases; bases with no gene match: 5. The length of the CDR3 is 15 residues.

The chain carries TRBV29-1 and TRBJ2-7, with D hard to call. This CDR3 spans 13 amino acids. The V gene's germline CDR1 is SQVTM and CDR2 ANQGSEA. The V end lost 4 bases, the J end lost 4 bases, and 14 bases lay between the germline ends. The CDR3 DNA sequence: TGCAGCGTTGTGGGTCTAGTAGGATACGAGCAGTACTTC. Protein: CSVVGLVGYEQYF.

The chain has TRBV28 and TRBJ1-1; 7 positions agree with TRBD1. The trim removed 3 bases at V and 7 bases at J, leaving 5 bases unmatched. The CDR3 has 13 residues. In germline, CDR1 is MDHEN, CDR2 SYDVKM. CDR3 sequence reads: CASSFGTVIEAFF. CDR3 coding DNA: TGTGCCAGCAGTTTTGGGACAGTAATTGAAGCTTTCTTT. The variable domain in full, completed from reference TRBV28 and TRBJ1-1, reads DVKVTQSSRYLVKRTGEKVFLECVQDMDHENMFWYRQDPGLGLRLIYFSYDVKMKEKGDIPEGYSVSREKKERFSLILESASTNQTSMYLCASSFGTVIEAFFGQGTRLTVV.

This chain links TRBV6-5 with TRBJ2-7; D possibly corresponds to TRBD2 (6 bases). CDR1 is MNHEY and CDR2 is SVGAGI in the germline V gene. Trimming left V 7 bases short and J 0 bases short, with 13 bases between. The length of the CDR3 is 14 residues. The CDR3 protein is CASKTSRSSYEQYF. Written as DNA, the CDR3 is TGTGCCAGCAAAACTAGCCGAAGCTCCTACGAGCAGTACTTC.

The chain links TRBV11-3 to TRBJ2-1; no clear D. Trimming took 5 bases from V and 5 from J, leaving 10 bases between them. The germline V gene has CDR1 SGHNT and CDR2 YENEEA. CDR3 size: 13 residues. The CDR3 loop reads CASSLNLHNEQFF. CDR3 nucleotides: TGTGCCAGCAGCCTAAACTTACACAATGAGCAGTTCTTC.

The gene calls are TRBV11-2 and TRBJ2-1, with D possibly matching TRBD2 (6 bases). The CDR3 has 18 amino acids. The germline V and J ends were trimmed by 0 bases and 0 bases, with 15 bases remaining between them. Germline loops: CDR1 SGHAT, CDR2 FQNNGV. CDR3 sequence (DNA): TGTGCCAGCAGCTTAGATGCGGGACTTCACAGCTCCTACAATGAGCAGTTCTTC. As protein: CASSLDAGLHSSYNEQFF.

This chain joins TRBV25-1 and TRBJ2-7, with 8 bases that match TRBD1. Germline V gene sequence: CDR1 MGHDK, CDR2 SYGVNS. V trimming: 6 bases; J trimming: 0 bases; junction bases outside the gene matches: 10. The CDR3 length is 16 residues. CDR3 protein: CASSPRGQENSYEQYF. The DNA of the CDR3 is TGTGCCAGCAGCCCCAGGGGGCAGGAGAACTCCTACGAGCAGTACTTC.